This T cell receptor beta chain was profiled in a study of response to subunit inactivated influenza vaccine. Study-wide findings and caveats: The authors put forward the suggestion that each seasonal influenza vaccination may bring in only a limited number of new T cells.

This clonotype came up many times. Antigen unknown. The J segment lost 2 bases and the V segment lost 6 bases, leaving 6 bases of the junction unmatched. The CDR3 has 15 amino acids. Germline loops: CDR1 LNHNV, CDR2 YYDKDF (reference sequence). TCRdb re-derived calls from the RT-PCR reads in MiXCR, one entry per CDR3 protein. The sample gives some 800,000 distinct CDR3 sequences, less than 25% of which show up once; approximately 10% is in the top ten. This receptor was identified in a man between 45 and 60 years old who received an inactivated influenza vaccine. The sequences come from PBMCs from blood, collected roughly 5 days after vaccination. V usage is TRBV15 and J usage is TRBJ2-7; TRBD2 aligns across 11 bases. The CDR3 here is CATSPGTSGPYEQYF. The CDR3 DNA is TGTGCCACCAGTCCCGGGACTAGCGGCCCCTACGAGCAGTACTTC.